Reported below is one TCR beta chain. The V segment lost 4 bases and the J segment 5 bases; nucleotides outside the gene matches: 4. Per the germline V gene, CDR1 is SGHRS and CDR2 is YFSETQ. The CDR3 spans 14 residues. The data are from a study of cytomegalovirus exposure and HLA in healthy donors. PCR employed 60 Vbeta and 13 Jbeta primers. Profiled with immunoSEQ multiplex PCR; TCRdb holds only in-frame clones, not every one. The table records 95,000 to 150,000 clones, around four fifths of them present only once. This rearrangement joins TRBV5-1 to TRBJ1-5, with 9 nucleotides matching TRBD1. The sequencing sample was made of PBMCs. The receptor was derived from a man aged 60 to 69 in good health and CMV-seropositive. CDR3 sequence reads: CASSITGGDQPQHF. The CDR3 coding sequence is TGCGCCAGCAGCATAACAGGGGGCGATCAGCCCCAGCATTTT.